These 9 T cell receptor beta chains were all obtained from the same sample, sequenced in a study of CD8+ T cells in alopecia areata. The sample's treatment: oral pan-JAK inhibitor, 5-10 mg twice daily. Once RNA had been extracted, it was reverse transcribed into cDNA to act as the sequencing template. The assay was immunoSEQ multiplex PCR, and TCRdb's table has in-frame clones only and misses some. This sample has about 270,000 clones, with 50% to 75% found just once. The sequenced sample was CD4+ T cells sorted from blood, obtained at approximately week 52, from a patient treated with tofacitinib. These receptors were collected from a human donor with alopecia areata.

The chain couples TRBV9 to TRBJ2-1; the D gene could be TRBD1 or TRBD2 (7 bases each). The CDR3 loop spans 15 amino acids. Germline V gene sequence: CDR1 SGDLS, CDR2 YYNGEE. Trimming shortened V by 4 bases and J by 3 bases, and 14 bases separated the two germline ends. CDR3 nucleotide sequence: TGTGCCAGCAGCATGCGGGGGACAGTCTACAATGAGCAGTTCTTC. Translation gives CASSMRGTVYNEQFF.

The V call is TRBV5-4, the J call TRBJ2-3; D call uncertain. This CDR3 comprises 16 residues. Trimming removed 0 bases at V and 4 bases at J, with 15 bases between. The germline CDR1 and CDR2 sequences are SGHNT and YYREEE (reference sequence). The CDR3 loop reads CASSLEASPMADTQYF. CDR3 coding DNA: TGTGCCAGCAGCTTGGAGGCTAGTCCAATGGCAGATACGCAGTATTTT.

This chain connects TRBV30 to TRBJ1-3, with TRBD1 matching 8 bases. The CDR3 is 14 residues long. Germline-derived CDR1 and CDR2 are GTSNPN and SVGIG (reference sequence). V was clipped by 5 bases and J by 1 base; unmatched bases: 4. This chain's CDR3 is CAWGRTGSGNTIYF. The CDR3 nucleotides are TGTGCCTGGGGCAGGACAGGGTCTGGAAACACCATATATTTT.

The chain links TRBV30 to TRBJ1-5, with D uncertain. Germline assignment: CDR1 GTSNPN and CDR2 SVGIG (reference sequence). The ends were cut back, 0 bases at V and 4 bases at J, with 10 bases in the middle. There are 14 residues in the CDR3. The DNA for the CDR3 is TGTGCCTGGAGTGTACTAGCGCAAAATCAGCCCCAGCATTTT. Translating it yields CAWSVLAQNQPQHF.

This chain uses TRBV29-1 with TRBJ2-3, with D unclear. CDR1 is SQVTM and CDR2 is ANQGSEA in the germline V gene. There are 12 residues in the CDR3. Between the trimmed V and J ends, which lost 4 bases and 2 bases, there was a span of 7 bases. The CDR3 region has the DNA TGCAGCGTTGGCAGCCTCACAGATACGCAGTATTTT. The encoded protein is CSVGSLTDTQYF.

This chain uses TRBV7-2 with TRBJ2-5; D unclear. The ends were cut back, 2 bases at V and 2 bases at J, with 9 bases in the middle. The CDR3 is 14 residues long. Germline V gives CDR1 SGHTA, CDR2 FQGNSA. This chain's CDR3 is CASSLTGSQETQYF. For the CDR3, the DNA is TGTGCCAGCAGCTTAACGGGCTCTCAAGAGACCCAGTACTTC.

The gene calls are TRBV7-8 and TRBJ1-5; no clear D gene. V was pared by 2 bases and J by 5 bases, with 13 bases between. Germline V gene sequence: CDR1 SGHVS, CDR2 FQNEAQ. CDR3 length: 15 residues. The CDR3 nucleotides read TGTGCCAGCAGCTTAACGGGAGGGATTTATCAGCCCCAGCATTTT. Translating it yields CASSLTGGIYQPQHF. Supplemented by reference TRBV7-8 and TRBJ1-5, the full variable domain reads GAGVSQSPRYKVAKRGQDVALRCDPISGHVSLFWYQQALGQGPEFLTYFQNEAQLDKSGLPSDRFFAERPEGSVSTLKIQRTQQEDSAVYLCASSLTGGIYQPQHFGDGTRLSIL.

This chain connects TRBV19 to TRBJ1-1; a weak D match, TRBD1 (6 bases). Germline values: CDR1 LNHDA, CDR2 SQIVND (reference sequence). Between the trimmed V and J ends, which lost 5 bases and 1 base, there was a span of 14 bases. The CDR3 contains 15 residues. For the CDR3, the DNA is TGTGCCAGTAGTCCTCAGGGGACGGAGAACACTGAAGCTTTCTTT. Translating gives CASSPQGTENTEAFF.

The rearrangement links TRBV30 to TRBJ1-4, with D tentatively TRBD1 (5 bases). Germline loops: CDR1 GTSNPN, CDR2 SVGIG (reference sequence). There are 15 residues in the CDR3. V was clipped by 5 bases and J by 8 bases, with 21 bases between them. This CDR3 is CAWVPSGLLGEKLFF. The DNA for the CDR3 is TGTGCCTGGGTCCCCTCGGGGCTCCTGGGGGAAAAACTGTTTTTT. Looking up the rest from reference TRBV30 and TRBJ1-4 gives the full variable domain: SQTIHQWPATLVQPVGSPLSLECTVEGTSNPNLYWYRQAAGRGLQLLFYSVGIGQISSEVPQNLSASRPQDRQFILSSKKLLLSDSGFYLCAWVPSGLLGEKLFFGSGTQLSVL.